The clone carrying this T cell receptor (beta chain) was observed a handful of times. Its specificity is not known. Primers for the PCR totalled 60 Vbeta and 13 Jbeta. Sequenced by immunoSEQ multiplex PCR; TCRdb stores in-frame clones only, minus some. The table records around 150,000 clones, approximately 80% of them present only once. The data were taken from a study of cytomegalovirus exposure and HLA in healthy donors. Whole-study results and caveats: Rare TCR sequences predominated, though certain public TCRs were found in many donors. With further analysis later on, most CMV-associated TCR beta chains appeared HLA-restricted. There were 160 or so TCR beta chains listed as cytomegalovirus-associated.

The CDR3 loop spans 13 amino acids. Germline V gives CDR1 MNHNS, CDR2 SASEGT. Trimming removed 6 bases at V and 4 bases at J, with 13 bases between. The sequence was collected from a man between 40 and 49 years old in good health and CMV-seronegative. Sequencing was done on a sample of PBMCs. The chain uses TRBV6-1 and TRBJ2-7, with a tentative D call TRBD1 (6 bases). CDR3 DNA: TGTGCCAGCAGCCCACAGGGTTGGTACGAGCAGTACTTC. This encodes CASSPQGWYEQYF.